This T cell receptor (beta chain) was recorded in a study of blood T cell repertoires in COVID-19. Study background: There were acute and convalescent COVID-19 samples, and they came from the United States, Italy and Spain. The analysed material was cDNA or gDNA that came from T cells, B-cell-depleted T cells, or PBMCs.

Per the original methods: Amplification with reference gene primers provided the estimates of nucleated cell counts. Assay used: immunoSEQ multiplex PCR; TCRdb lists only in-frame clones, some missing. For V, J and clone size, that table is used; D and trimming come from the DNA. The table has approximately 50,000 clones, roughly 91% seen once; the top ten hold over 7.5%. This clone was seen only once. Germline V gene sequence: CDR1 SGHTA, CDR2 FQGNSA. Trimming pared 1 base from V and 5 bases from J, leaving 18 bases between. The CDR3 has 17 residues. The sequence derives from a man aged 50-59 years with active COVID-19. V and J are TRBV7-2 and TRBJ2-1; tentatively, D is TRBD2 (7 bases). The sequencing sample was made of peripheral blood. This CDR3 reads CASSLGGGRGGHNEQFF. The CDR3 DNA sequence: TGTGCCAGCAGCTTAGGGGGAGGACGCGGGGGCCACAATGAGCAGTTCTTC.